This is a list of T cell receptor beta chains from one sample in a study of cytomegalovirus exposure and HLA in healthy donors. Generated by immunoSEQ multiplex PCR, the TCRdb table keeps only in-frame clones and is missing some. Of 150,000 to 200,000 clones detected, roughly 80% appear once; the ten largest clones hold less than 5.5%. Sequenced sample: PBMCs. The receptor source for this set is a male donor in good health and CMV-seronegative. CDR3s include the opening cysteine and the closing phenylalanine or tryptophan. The order of the fields is D gene, V gene, J gene, clone size, CDR3 protein, CDR3 DNA. A D gene is named only where the DNA matches it firmly. Rows give clone size only sometimes, using once, few, many, or a class for an expanded clone.

>-|TRBV7-9|TRBJ2-7|-
CSSSLDITGEQYF
TGTTCCAGCAGCTTAGATATTACGGGCGAGCAGTACTTC
>-|TRBV28|TRBJ1-2|-
CASSFGQRSYGYTF
TGTGCCAGCAGTTTCGGCCAGAGGAGCTATGGCTACACCTTC
>-|TRBV27|TRBJ1-2|few
CASSPDVGQRNYGYTF
TGTGCCAGCAGCCCCGACGTGGGCCAACGGAACTATGGCTACACCTTC
>TRBD2|TRBV11-2|TRBJ2-2|few
CASSQREGTPGELFF
TGTGCCAGCAGCCAAAGGGAGGGGACTCCCGGGGAGCTGTTTTTT
>-|TRBV25-1|TRBJ2-6|-
CASSPGGAQTNVLTF
TGTGCCAGCAGTCCTGGAGGGGCCCAGACCAACGTCCTGACTTTC
>-|TRBV12-5|TRBJ2-3|-
CASGLSRVAGASLTDTQYF
TGTGCTAGTGGTTTGAGCAGGGTGGCGGGGGCCTCACTCACAGATACGCAGTATTTT
>-|TRBV9|TRBJ2-3|-
CASSVVGGGYTDTQYF
TGTGCCAGCAGCGTAGTAGGCGGGGGCTACACAGATACGCAGTATTTT
>-|TRBV11-2|TRBJ2-7|-
CASSLVRASSYEQYF
TGTGCCAGCAGCTTAGTCAGGGCCAGCTCCTACGAGCAGTACTTC
>TRBD1|TRBV6-6|TRBJ1-4|-
CASSQGQGGNEKLFF
TGTGCCAGCAGTCAAGGACAGGGAGGAAATGAAAAACTGTTTTTT
>-|TRBV6-1|TRBJ1-6|-
CASRIDSKINSPLHF
TGTGCCAGCAGGATAGACAGTAAGATAAATTCACCCCTCCACTTT
>-|TRBV7-2|TRBJ1-5|-
CASSAQGSSQPQHF
TGTGCCAGCAGCGCACAGGGTTCTTCTCAGCCCCAGCATTTT
>-|TRBV6-5|TRBJ2-5|-
CASSQGRQTQYF
TGTGCCAGCTCTCAGGGGCGGCAGACCCAGTACTTC
>TRBD2|TRBV15|TRBJ2-1|-
CATSRAAGTSGTNEQFF
TGTGCCACCAGCAGAGCCGCCGGGACTAGCGGGACTAATGAGCAGTTCTTC
>-|TRBV5-4|TRBJ2-7|-
CASSHGQLRSYEQYF
TGTGCCAGCAGCCATGGACAACTACGCTCCTACGAGCAGTACTTC
>TRBD2|TRBV19|TRBJ2-5|-
CASSFKTSGQAGSQYF
TGTGCCAGTAGCTTCAAAACTAGCGGGCAGGCAGGTTCCCAGTACTTC
>TRBD1|TRBV2|TRBJ2-7|-
CASSGRDRAPYEQYF
TGTGCCAGCAGTGGTCGGGACAGGGCCCCCTACGAGCAGTACTTC
>TRBD2|TRBV6-1|TRBJ2-1|-
CASRTGTSGYRAFF
TGTGCCAGCAGGACCGGGACTAGCGGATATCGGGCGTTCTTC
>TRBD1|TRBV7-9|TRBJ2-1|-
CASSFPTRQGGNEQFF
TGTGCCAGCAGCTTCCCTACGCGACAGGGTGGAAATGAGCAGTTCTTC
>TRBD1|TRBV7-8|TRBJ2-2|-
CASSPGTVNTGELFF
TGTGCCAGCAGCCCCGGGACAGTGAACACCGGGGAGCTGTTTTTT
>TRBD2|TRBV4-3|TRBJ2-7|-
CASSQDLARGAYEQYF
TGCGCCAGCAGCCAAGATCTTGCCCGGGGGGCCTACGAGCAGTACTTC
>-|TRBV7-9|TRBJ2-2|-
CASSSPGTANTGELFF
TGTGCCAGCAGCTCCCCCGGGACTGCGAACACCGGGGAGCTGTTTTTT
>TRBD2|TRBV7-9|TRBJ2-1|-
CASSLAGGRAKNEQFF
TGTGCCAGCAGCTTAGCCGGAGGGAGGGCTAAGAATGAGCAGTTCTTC
>-|TRBV6-5|TRBJ1-6|-
CASSREDNSPLHF
TGTGCCAGCAGCCGGGAGGATAATTCACCCCTCCACTTT
>-|TRBV9|TRBJ1-2|once
CASSPVSSNYGYTF
TGTGCCAGCAGTCCCGTGTCGTCCAACTATGGCTACACCTTC
>-|TRBV7-9|TRBJ2-3|-
CASSLGQISTDTQYF
TGTGCCAGCAGCCTCGGACAGATAAGCACAGATACGCAGTATTTT
>-|TRBV11-2|TRBJ2-5|-
CASSRGLLQETQYF
TGTGCCAGCAGCAGGGGACTGTTACAAGAGACCCAGTACTTC
>-|TRBV2|TRBJ1-5|-
CASSSLYSNQPQHF
TGTGCCAGCAGCTCACTATATAGCAATCAGCCCCAGCATTTT
>TRBD2|TRBV4-1|TRBJ2-2|-
CASSQKSGGDTNTGELFF
TGCGCCAGCAGCCAAAAGAGCGGGGGGGACACTAACACCGGGGAGCTGTTTTTT